This T cell receptor beta chain was profiled in a study of blood T cells in healthy people across ages. V lost 8 bases and J lost 5, with 16 bases in between. Germline values: CDR1 SGHDN, CDR2 FVKESK. The CDR3 has 13 amino acids. A second PCR of 7 to 11 cycles used a sample-barcoded 5' primer and a J-beta primer mix. TCRdb used MiXCR to reprocess the 5' RACE reads, holding one entry per CDR3 protein. In the table there are some 1.8 million distinct CDR3 sequences, about 39% of which are singletons. This sequence originates from a human donor in good health. The sequenced material came from blood. J is TRBJ2-7 and V is TRBV14; TRBD2 might be the D (5 bases). The CDR3 loop is CASCGAGNNEQYF. Here the CDR3 DNA reads TGTGCCAGCTGCGGCGCCGGGAACAACGAGCAGTACTTC.